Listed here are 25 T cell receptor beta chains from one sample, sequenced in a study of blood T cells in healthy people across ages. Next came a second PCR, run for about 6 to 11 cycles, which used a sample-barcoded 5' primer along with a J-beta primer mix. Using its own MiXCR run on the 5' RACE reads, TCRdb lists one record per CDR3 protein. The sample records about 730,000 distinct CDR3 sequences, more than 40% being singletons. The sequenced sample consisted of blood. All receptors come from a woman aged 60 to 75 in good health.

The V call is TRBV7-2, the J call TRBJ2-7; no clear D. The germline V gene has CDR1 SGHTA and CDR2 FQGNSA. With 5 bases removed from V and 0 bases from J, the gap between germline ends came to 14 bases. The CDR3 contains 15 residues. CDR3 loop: CASSPYTTSSYEQYF. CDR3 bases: TGTGCCAGCAGCCCCTACACCACCAGCTCCTACGAGCAGTACTTC.

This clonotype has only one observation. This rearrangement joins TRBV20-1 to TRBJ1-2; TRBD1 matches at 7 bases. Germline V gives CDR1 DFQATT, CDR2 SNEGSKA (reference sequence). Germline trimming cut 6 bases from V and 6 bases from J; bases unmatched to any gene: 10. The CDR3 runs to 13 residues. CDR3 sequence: CSANRGSMDGYTF. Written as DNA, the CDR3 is TGCAGTGCGAACAGGGGTAGTATGGATGGCTACACCTTC.

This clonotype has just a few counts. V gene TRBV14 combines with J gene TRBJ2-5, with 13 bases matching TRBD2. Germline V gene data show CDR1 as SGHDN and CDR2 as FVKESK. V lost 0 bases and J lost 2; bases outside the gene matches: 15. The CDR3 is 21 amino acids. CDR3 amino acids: CASSQDGAWTSGRRGQETQYF. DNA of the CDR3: TGTGCCAGCAGCCAAGATGGGGCTTGGACTAGCGGGAGAAGGGGTCAAGAGACCCAGTACTTC.

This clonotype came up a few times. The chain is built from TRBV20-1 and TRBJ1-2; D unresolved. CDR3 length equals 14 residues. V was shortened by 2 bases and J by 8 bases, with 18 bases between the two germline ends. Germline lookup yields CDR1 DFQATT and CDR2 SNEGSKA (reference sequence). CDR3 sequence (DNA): TGCAGTGCTAGACCCATGGCGACGCCCGGCGGCTACACCTTC. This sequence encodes CSARPMATPGGYTF.

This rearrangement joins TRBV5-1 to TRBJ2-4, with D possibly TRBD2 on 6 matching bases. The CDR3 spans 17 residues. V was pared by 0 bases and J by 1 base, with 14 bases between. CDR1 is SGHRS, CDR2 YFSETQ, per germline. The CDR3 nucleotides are TGCGCCAGCAGCTTGGATCCGGGGGTTGGGGCCAAAAACATTCAGTACTTC. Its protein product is CASSLDPGVGAKNIQYF.

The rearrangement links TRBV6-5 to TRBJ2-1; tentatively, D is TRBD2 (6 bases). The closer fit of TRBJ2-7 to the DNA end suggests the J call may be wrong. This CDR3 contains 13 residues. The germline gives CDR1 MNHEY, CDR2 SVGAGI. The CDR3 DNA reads TGTGCCAGCAGTGCGGGGAGGAACAATGAGCAGTACTTC. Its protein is CASSAGRNNEQYF.

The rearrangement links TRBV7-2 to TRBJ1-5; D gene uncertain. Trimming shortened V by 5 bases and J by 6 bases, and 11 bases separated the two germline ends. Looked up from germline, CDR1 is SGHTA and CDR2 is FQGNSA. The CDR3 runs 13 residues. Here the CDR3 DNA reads TGTGCCAGCAGCGCCATCGTCAGTCAGCCCCAGCATTTT. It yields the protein CASSAIVSQPQHF.

The CDR3 spells CASSRPETEAFF. The CDR3 DNA follows: TGTGCCAGCAGCCGCCCGGAGACTGAAGCTTTCTTT. The V call is TRBV7-9, the J call TRBJ1-1; D not certain. CDR1 is SEHNR, CDR2 FQNEAQ, per germline (reference sequence). CDR3 length: 12 amino acids. The V end lost 5 bases, the J end lost 5 bases, and 9 bases lay between the germline ends. Filled out from reference TRBV7-9 and TRBJ1-1, the complete variable domain reads DTGVSQNPRHKITKRGQNVTFRCDPISEHNRLYWYRQTLGQGPEFLTYFQNEAQLEKSRLLSDRFSAERPKGSFSTLEIQRTEQGDSAMYLCASSRPETEAFFGQGTRLTVV.

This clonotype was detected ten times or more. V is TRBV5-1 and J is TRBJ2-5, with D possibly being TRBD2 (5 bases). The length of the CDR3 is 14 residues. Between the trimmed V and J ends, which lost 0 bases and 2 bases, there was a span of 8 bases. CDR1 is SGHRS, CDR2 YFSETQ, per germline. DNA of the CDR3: TGCGCCAGCAGCTTGGTGCGGGTTCAAGAGACCCAGTACTTC. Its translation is CASSLVRVQETQYF.

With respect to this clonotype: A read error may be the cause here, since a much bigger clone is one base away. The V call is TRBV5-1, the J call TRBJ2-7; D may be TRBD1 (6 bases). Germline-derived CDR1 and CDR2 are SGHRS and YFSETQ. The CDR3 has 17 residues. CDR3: CVSSLETGLLYSYEQYF. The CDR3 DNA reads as TGCGTCAGCAGCTTGGAAACAGGGCTTTTATACTCCTACGAGCAGTACTTC.

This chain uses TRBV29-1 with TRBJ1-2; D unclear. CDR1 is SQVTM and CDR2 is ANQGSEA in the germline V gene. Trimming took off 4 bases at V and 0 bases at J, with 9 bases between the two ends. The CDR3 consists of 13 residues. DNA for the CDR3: TGCAGCGTTGTAAGCGGTACTAACTATGGCTACACCTTC. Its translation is CSVVSGTNYGYTF.

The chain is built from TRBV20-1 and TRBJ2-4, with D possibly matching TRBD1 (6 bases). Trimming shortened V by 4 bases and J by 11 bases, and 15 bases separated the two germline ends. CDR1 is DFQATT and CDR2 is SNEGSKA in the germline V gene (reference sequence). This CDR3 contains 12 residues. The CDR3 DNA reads TGCAGTGCTAACGACCCGGGGACACTTCAGTACTTC. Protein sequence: CSANDPGTLQYF.

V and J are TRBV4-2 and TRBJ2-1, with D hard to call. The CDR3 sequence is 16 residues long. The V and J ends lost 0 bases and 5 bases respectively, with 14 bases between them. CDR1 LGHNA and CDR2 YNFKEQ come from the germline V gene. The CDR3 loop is CASSQEGKDRDNEQFF. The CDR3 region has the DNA TGTGCCAGCAGCCAAGAAGGAAAGGACCGAGACAATGAGCAGTTCTTC.

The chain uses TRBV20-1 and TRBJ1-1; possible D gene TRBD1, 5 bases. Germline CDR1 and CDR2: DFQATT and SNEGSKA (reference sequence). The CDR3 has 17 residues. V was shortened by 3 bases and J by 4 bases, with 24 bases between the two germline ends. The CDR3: CSARTSFWGRGTTEAFF. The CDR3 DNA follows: TGCAGTGCTAGGACGAGTTTTTGGGGGAGGGGCACCACTGAAGCTTTCTTT.

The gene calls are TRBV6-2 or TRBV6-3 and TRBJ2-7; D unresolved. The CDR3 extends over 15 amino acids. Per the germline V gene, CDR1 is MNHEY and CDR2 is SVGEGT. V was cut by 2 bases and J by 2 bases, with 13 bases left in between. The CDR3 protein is CASSYTRGTPYEQYF. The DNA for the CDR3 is TGTGCCAGCAGTTACACTCGTGGCACACCCTACGAGCAGTACTTC.

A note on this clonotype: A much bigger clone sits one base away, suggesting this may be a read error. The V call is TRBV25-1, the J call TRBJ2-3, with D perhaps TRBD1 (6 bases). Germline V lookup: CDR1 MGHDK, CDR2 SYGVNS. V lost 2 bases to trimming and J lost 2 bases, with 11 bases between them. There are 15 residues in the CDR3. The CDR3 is CASSEAGTNTDTQYF. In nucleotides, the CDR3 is TGTGCCAGCAGTGAAGCCGGGACAAACACAGATACGCAGTATTTT.

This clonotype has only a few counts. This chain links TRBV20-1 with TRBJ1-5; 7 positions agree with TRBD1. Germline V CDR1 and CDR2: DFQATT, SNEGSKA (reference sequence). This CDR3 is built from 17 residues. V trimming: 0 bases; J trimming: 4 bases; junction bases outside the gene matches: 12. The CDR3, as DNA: TGCAGTGCTAGAGATCGCCGGGAACAGGGGCCGAATCAGCCCCAGCATTTT. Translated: CSARDRREQGPNQPQHF.

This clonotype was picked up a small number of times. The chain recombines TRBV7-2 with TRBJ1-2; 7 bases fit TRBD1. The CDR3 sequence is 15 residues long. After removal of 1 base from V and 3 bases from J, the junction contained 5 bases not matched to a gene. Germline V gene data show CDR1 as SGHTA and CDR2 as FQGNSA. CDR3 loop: CASSLVGRGDYGYTF. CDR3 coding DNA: TGTGCCAGCAGCTTAGTCGGCAGGGGGGACTATGGCTACACCTTC.

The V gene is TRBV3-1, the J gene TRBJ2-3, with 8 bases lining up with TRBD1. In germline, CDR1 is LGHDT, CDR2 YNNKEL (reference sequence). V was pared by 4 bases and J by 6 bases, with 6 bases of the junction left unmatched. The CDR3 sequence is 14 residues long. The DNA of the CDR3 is TGTGCCAGCAGCCCGGGACAGGCAGGGGATACGCAGTATTTT. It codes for CASSPGQAGDTQYF.

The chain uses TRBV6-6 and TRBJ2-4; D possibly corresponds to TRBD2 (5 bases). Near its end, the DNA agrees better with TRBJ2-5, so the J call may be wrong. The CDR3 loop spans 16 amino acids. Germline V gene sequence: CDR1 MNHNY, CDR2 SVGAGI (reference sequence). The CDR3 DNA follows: TGTGCCAGCAGTTACTCCAAGGACTCGCAGAGGGAGACCCAGTACTTC. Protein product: CASSYSKDSQRETQYF.

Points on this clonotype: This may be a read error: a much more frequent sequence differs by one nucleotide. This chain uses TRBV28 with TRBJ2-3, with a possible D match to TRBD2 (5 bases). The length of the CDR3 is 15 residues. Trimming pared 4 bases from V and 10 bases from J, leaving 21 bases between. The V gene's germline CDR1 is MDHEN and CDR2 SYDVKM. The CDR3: CASSSSGFADDAQYF. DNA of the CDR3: TGTGCCAGCAGTTCAAGCGGATTCGCCGATGATGCGCAGTATTTT.

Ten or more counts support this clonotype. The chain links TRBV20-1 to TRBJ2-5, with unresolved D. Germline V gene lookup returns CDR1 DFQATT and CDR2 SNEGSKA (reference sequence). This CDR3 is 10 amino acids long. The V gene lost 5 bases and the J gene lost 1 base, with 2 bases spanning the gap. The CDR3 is CSARQETQYF. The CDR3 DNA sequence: TGCAGTGCTCGCCAAGAGACCCAGTACTTC.

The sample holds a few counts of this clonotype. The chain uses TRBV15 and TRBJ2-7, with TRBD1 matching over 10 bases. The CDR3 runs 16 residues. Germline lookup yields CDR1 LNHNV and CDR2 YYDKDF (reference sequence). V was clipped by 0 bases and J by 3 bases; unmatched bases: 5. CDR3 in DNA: TGTGCCACCAGCAGAGATTTGGGGACAGGGGACTACGAGCAGTACTTC. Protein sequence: CATSRDLGTGDYEQYF. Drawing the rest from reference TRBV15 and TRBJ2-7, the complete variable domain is DAMVIQNPRYQVTQFGKPVTLSCSQTLNHNVMYWYQQKSSQAPKLLFHYYDKDFNNEADTPDNFQSRRPNTSFCFLDIRSPGLGDTAMYLCATSRDLGTGDYEQYFGPGTRLTVT.

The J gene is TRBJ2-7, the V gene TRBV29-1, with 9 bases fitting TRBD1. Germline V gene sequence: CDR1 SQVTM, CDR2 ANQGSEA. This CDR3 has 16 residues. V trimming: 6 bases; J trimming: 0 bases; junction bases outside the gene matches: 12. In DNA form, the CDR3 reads TGCAGCGTGGGGACAGGGCTCGATGTTAGCTCCTACGAGCAGTACTTC. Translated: CSVGTGLDVSSYEQYF.

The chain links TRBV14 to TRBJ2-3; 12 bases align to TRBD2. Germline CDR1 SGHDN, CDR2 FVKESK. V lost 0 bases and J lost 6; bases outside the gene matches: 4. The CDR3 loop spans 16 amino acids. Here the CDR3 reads CASSQDLAGGSDTQYF. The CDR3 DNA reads TGTGCCAGCAGCCAAGATCTAGCGGGGGGGTCTGATACGCAGTATTTT.